The TCR beta chain under discussion was sequenced for a study of glioma-infiltrating T cells. Study-level background: Samples included WHO grade II oligodendrogliomas or astrocytomas and initial-diagnosis grade IV glioblastomas. Presurgical dexamethasone in glioma patients lasted six or fewer days.

Trimming took 3 bases from V and 6 from J; bases not matched to a gene: 4. Germline V gene lookup returns CDR1 SGHNT and CDR2 YYREEE (reference sequence). The CDR3 totals 13 residues. The iRepertoire nested amplicon-rescue multiplex PCR amplified TCR alpha and beta CDR3s from RNA. TCRdb ran MiXCR on the multiplex PCR reads and lists one entry per CDR3 protein. Of 400,000 or so distinct CDR3 sequences in the sample, roughly two fifths were seen once. This clonotype was observed many times. The clonotype comes from a human donor with low-grade glioma or glioblastoma, undergoing nonglioma brain surgery, or in good health (not recorded which). V is TRBV5-4 and J is TRBJ1-1; TRBD1 matches 8 bases. The sequenced sample was glioma tissue, nonneoplastic brain tissue, or PBMCs (not recorded which). CDR3 region: CASSSGTGPEAFF. CDR3 nucleotides: TGTGCCAGCAGCTCCGGGACAGGACCTGAAGCTTTCTTT.